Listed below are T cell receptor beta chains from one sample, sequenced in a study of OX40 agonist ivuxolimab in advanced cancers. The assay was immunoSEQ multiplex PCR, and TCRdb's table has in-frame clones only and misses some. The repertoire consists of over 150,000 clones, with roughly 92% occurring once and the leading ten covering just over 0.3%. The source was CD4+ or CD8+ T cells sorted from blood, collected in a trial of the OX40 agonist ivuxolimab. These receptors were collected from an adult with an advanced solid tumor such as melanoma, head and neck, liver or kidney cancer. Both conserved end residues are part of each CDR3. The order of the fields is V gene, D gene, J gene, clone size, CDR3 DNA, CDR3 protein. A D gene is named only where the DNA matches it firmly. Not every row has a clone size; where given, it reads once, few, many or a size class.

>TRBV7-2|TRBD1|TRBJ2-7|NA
TGTGCCAGCAGCTTAAGGGGACAGGGGTACGAGCAGTACTTC
CASSLRGQGYEQYF
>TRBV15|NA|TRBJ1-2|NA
TGTGCCACCAGCAGAGATTTCGCAAGCCGGCAGGGCCATGGCTACACCTTC
CATSRDFASRQGHGYTF
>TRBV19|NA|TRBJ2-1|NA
TGTGCCAGTAGTACGGGAGTGGTTTACAATGAGCAGTTCTTC
CASSTGVVYNEQFF
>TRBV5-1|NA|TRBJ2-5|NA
TGCGCCAGCAGTATGGGGGACCAAGCAGGTTTAGAGACCCAGTACTTC
CASSMGDQAGLETQYF
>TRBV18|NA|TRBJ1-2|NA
TGTGCCAGCTCACCACAGGGAGGGCCTAATGGCTACACCTTC
CASSPQGGPNGYTF
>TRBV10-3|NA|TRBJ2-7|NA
TGTGCCATCAGTGAACTTGGGACTGCCTATACGATGGAGCAGTACTTC
CAISELGTAYTMEQYF
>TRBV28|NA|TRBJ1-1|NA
TGTGCCAGCAGTTTTCACGGGGGCGTTCCGTTGTTT
CASSFHGGVPLF
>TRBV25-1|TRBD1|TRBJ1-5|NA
TGTGCCAGCAGTGAAAATGACAGGGGCACTTATAGCAATCAGCCCCAGCATTTT
CASSENDRGTYSNQPQHF
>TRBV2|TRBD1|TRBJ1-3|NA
TGTGCCAGCAGTTTGACAGGGGTCAGGGAAAACACCATATATTTT
CASSLTGVRENTIYF
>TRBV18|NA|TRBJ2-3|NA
TGTGCCAGCTCAAGGGCCGCCGACACAGATACGCAGTATTTT
CASSRAADTDTQYF
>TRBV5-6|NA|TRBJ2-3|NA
TGTGCCAGCAGCTTGGGAGGGGGGAGAACAGATACGCAGTATTTT
CASSLGGGRTDTQYF
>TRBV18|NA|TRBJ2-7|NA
TGTGCCAGCTCACCAGGGGGCGAATACGAGCAGTACTTC
CASSPGGEYEQYF
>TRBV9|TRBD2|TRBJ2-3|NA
TGTGCCAGCAGCCCTTCTAGCGGGAGGGCCGGCACAGATACGCAGTATTTT
CASSPSSGRAGTDTQYF
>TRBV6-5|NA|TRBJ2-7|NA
TGTGCCAGCAGTTACACTGCTGGGCGTTGGTACGAGCAGTACTTC
CASSYTAGRWYEQYF
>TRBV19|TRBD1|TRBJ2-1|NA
TGTGGGACAGGGGAGGACAATGAGCAGTTCTTC
CGTGEDNEQFF
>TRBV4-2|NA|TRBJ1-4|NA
TGTGCCAGCAGCCAGGGGGAAAAACTGTTTTTT
CASSQGEKLFF
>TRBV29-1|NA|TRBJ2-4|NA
TGCAGCGCCGCAAATCCTGCCCTAGCCAAAAACATTCAGTACTTC
CSAANPALAKNIQYF
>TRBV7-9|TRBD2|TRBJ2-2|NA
TGTGCCAGCAGCTCCCCCGGGGGGGGTTACCTCACCGGGGAGCTGTTTTTT
CASSSPGGGYLTGELFF
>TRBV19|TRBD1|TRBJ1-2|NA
TGTGCCAGTAGTACACGCGGGAGACAGGGAAGCGGCTATGGCTACACCTTC
CASSTRGRQGSGYGYTF
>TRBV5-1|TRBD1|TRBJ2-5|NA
TGCGCCAGCAGCGCCCAGGGGGCTCAAGAGACCCAGTACTTC
CASSAQGAQETQYF
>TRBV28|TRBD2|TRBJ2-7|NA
TGTGCCAGCAGTGGCGGGGAGGGCTTCTACGAGCAGTACTTC
CASSGGEGFYEQYF
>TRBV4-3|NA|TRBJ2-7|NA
TGCGCCAGCAGCCAAGAGGGCAGGTGGGGCGAGCAGTACTTC
CASSQEGRWGEQYF
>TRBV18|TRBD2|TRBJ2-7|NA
TGTGCCAGCTCACCACCGAGAAGCGGGGTCTCCTACGAGCAGTACTTC
CASSPPRSGVSYEQYF
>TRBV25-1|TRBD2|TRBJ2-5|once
TGTGCCTCAAGCGGGAACCCCCAAGAGACCCAGTACTTC
CASSGNPQETQYF
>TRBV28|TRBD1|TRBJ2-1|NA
TGTGCCAGCACCATACGGGACAGGTTCTACAATGAGCAGTTCTTC
CASTIRDRFYNEQFF
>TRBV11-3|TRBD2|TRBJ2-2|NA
TGTGCCAGCAGGCGATCTAGCGGGAGCGGGGAAGGCGGGGAGCTGTTTTTT
CASRRSSGSGEGGELFF
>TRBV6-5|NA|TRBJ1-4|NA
TGTGCCAGCAGTTACGGCCCCCCTGGGGGGAATGAAAAACTGTTTTTT
CASSYGPPGGNEKLFF
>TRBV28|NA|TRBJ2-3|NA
TGTGCCAGCAGCCAACAACAGGGCGGTGGGGGCACAGATACGCAGTATTTT
CASSQQQGGGGTDTQYF
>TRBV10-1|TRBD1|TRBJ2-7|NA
TGCGCCAGCAGTGCTCTGAGACAGGGACACGAGCAGTACTTC
CASSALRQGHEQYF
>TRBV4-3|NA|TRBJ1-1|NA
TGCGCCAGCAGCCAAGATCGGGGCAGGGAAAGGGACACTGAAGCTTTCTTT
CASSQDRGRERDTEAFF
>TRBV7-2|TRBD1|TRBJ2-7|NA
TGTGCCAGCAGCAAAGGACAGGAGCCATACGAGCAGTACTTC
CASSKGQEPYEQYF
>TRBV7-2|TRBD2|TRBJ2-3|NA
TGTGCCACCCTAGGGACTAGCGGGAGGAGGAATACGCAGTATTTT
CATLGTSGRRNTQYF
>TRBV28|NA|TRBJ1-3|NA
TGTGCCAGCAGTTTTGGGCAGGATACTGGAAACACCATATATTTT
CASSFGQDTGNTIYF
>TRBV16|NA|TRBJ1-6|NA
TGTGCCAGCAGCCAATCACAAGGAGGGCTCTCCTATAATTCACCCCTCCACTTT
CASSQSQGGLSYNSPLHF
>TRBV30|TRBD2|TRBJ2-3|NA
TGTGCCTGGAGTGTAATAGGCGGGGGACCTGTCGGAGATACGCAGTATTTT
CAWSVIGGGPVGDTQYF
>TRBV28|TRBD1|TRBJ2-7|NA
TGTGCCAGCAGTCGAGGACAGGGTAGCTCCTACGAGCAGTACTTC
CASSRGQGSSYEQYF
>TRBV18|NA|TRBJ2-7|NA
TGTGCCAGCTCACTCCGGGACACCCGGGGGTACGAGCAGTACTTC
CASSLRDTRGYEQYF
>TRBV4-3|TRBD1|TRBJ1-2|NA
TGCGCCAGCAGCCAAGGACAGGGTCTTAACTATGGCTACACCTTC
CASSQGQGLNYGYTF
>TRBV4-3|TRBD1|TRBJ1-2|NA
TGCGCCAGCAGCCAAGATCACAGGGGGCCTAACTATGGCTACACCTTC
CASSQDHRGPNYGYTF
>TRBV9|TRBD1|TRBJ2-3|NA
TGTGCCAGCAGCGTAGACAGGGGGCTCACAGATACGCAGTATTTT
CASSVDRGLTDTQYF
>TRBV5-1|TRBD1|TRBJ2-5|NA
TGCGCCAGCAGCGATGTGACAGGGGGGGAGACCCAGTACTTC
CASSDVTGGETQYF
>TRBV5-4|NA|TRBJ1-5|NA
TGTGCCAGCAGCTTGGACAGCAATCAGCCCCAGCATTTT
CASSLDSNQPQHF
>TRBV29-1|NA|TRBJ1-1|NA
TGCAGCGTTGACAGCAGGGACACTGAAGCTTTCTTT
CSVDSRDTEAFF
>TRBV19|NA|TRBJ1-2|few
TGTGCCACGACACAGGACAGTCCGAGGCATGGCTACACCTTC
CATTQDSPRHGYTF
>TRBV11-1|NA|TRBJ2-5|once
TGTGCCAGCAGCGAGGGCCAAGAGACCCAGTACTTC
CASSEGQETQYF
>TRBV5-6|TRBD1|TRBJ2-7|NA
TGTGCCAGCAGCTGGTGGGACAGGAGGGGCTATGAGCAGTACTTC
CASSWWDRRGYEQYF
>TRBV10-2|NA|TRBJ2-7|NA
TGCGCCAGCAGTGAAGGAGAGGTCAGGGGCCACGAGCAGTACTTC
CASSEGEVRGHEQYF
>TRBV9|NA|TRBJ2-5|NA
TGTGCCAGCAGCAAGGGGGGGGCCCAGTACTTC
CASSKGGAQYF
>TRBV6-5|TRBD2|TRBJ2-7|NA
TGTGCCAGCGCCTATACGGCGGGGGGCCCCAACGAGCAGTACTTC
CASAYTAGGPNEQYF
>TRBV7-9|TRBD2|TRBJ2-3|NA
TGTGCCAGCAGCGCGGGGGGGACTAGCACAGATACGCAGTATTTT
CASSAGGTSTDTQYF
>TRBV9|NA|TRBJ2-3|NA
TGTGCCAGCAGCGTAGGTGGGGGTGCAGATACGCAGTATTTT
CASSVGGGADTQYF
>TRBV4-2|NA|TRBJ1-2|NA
TGTGCCAGCACTAACAGGGACGTCGATAACTATGGCTACACCTTC
CASTNRDVDNYGYTF
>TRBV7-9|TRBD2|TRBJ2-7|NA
TGTGCCAGCAGCCTCCTTACGGGAGGGCCGGGTGAGCAGTACTTC
CASSLLTGGPGEQYF
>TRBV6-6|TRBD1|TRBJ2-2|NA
TGTGCCAGCAGCCGGACAGGGGGCAACACCGGGGAGCTGTTTTTT
CASSRTGGNTGELFF
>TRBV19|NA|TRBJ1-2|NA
TGTGCCAGTAGTACCCAGCCGACTAACTATGGCTACACCTTC
CASSTQPTNYGYTF
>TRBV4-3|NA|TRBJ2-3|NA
TGCGCCAGCAGCCAAGATCCCAGCGGCGGCACAGATACGCAGTATTTT
CASSQDPSGGTDTQYF
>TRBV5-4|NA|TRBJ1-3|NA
TGTGCCAGCAGCTTGATAGGTGTCGGAAACACCATATATTTT
CASSLIGVGNTIYF
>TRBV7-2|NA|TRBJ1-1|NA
TGTGCCAGCAGCTATGACAGGAACACTGAAGCTTTCTTT
CASSYDRNTEAFF